Listed here is a single T cell receptor beta chain. The germline V and J ends were trimmed by 4 bases and 8 bases, with 18 bases remaining between them. The CDR3 length is 15 residues. The germline CDR1 and CDR2 sequences are SGHAT and FQNNGV. From roughly 500 ng total RNA, TCR beta cDNA was generated with a primer in the constant region. Library construction for TCR beta comprised three nested multiplex PCR rounds performed with slightly modified ARM-PCR. In the first two PCR rounds, TRBV1-TRBV30 forward primers were paired with a C-beta reverse primer, and each round lasted roughly 9 cycles. A single record per CDR3 protein comes from TCRdb applying MiXCR to the multiplex PCR reads. In the table there are about 130,000 distinct CDR3 sequences, 64% of which are singletons. From unsorted bulk tissue weighing about 20-32 mg, DNA and RNA were co-extracted. Patients were chronically HBV-infected and treatment-naive.

These data are taken from a study of tumor-infiltrating lymphocytes in primary liver carcinoma. Across the whole study: The patient group consisted of men and women aged 30 to 69 years.

This sequence was found in a woman aged 60-75 years with primary liver carcinoma and hepatitis B virus infection. Sequenced material: liver tumor tissue from sampling region 3. As for subset: tumor region T3, left-lateral pole. This rearrangement joins TRBV11-2 to TRBJ2-1; D tentatively fits TRBD1 or TRBD2 (5 bases each). The CDR3 DNA is TGTGCCAGCAGCTCCCGGGACCGGGCCCTGGATGAGCAGTTCTTC. It encodes CASSSRDRALDEQFF.